This TCR beta chain was documented in a study of OX40 agonist ivuxolimab in advanced cancers. Overall study context: The mean age was approximately 60 years, ranging from about 20 to 85, with roughly four fifths of participants male.

Germline loops: CDR1 LGHNA, CDR2 YSLEER. The CDR3 loop spans 16 amino acids. Trimming left V 0 bases short and J 2 bases short, with 11 bases between. Sequencing used immunoSEQ multiplex PCR; TCRdb keeps in-frame clones, though not all of them. This table has fewer than 65,000 clones, around 83% appearing once. V and J are TRBV4-3 and TRBJ2-1, with D unclear. The sequences come from CD4+ or CD8+ T cells sorted from blood, collected in a trial of the OX40 agonist ivuxolimab. The source of this sequence is an adult with an advanced solid tumor such as melanoma, head and neck, liver or kidney cancer. The CDR3 DNA is TGCGCCAGCAGCCAAGATGGAGTCCCACCCTACAATGAGCAGTTCTTC. Amino acid sequence: CASSQDGVPPYNEQFF.